Described below is a single TCR beta chain sequence and its context. Source study methods: Estimation of nucleated cell counts relied on the amplification of reference gene primers. Produced via immunoSEQ multiplex PCR; TCRdb's table is partial and in-frame only. The V and J calls and the clone size are those of that table, but D and trimming were determined from the DNA. The sample includes 120,000 to 150,000 clones, around 84% of them seen just once. These data belong to a study of blood T cell repertoires in COVID-19. The wider study: Spain, Italy and the United States supplied samples that represented acute and convalescent COVID-19. PBMCs, B-cell-depleted T cells, or T cells provided the cDNA or gDNA that made up the material.

The sample consisted of peripheral blood. This TCR came from a human donor in a cohort sampled during active COVID-19.

CDR3 loop: CASSFSGTEAFF. DNA for the CDR3: TGTGCCAGCAGCTTCTCCGGGACTGAAGCTTTCTTT. This chain joins TRBV7-9 and TRBJ1-1, with D uncertain. The germline V and J ends were trimmed by 3 bases and 5 bases, with 7 bases remaining between them. The CDR3 length is 12 residues. Germline lookup yields CDR1 SEHNR and CDR2 FQNEAQ (reference sequence).